The rows below give T cell receptor beta chains drawn from one sample of a study of shared clonotypes between healthy human individuals. TCRdb's copy holds only in-frame clones and misses some; the assay was immunoSEQ multiplex PCR. The repertoire holds 500,000 to 650,000 clones, with roughly four fifths as singletons. Material: PBMCs. The receptors were gathered from a woman aged 40 to 50 in good health. Some clones in this sample may be carry-over from other donors' samples. Each CDR3 is given without its conserved first and last residue.

j_call: TRBJ2-2
v_call: TRBV7-2
cdr3_aa: ASSPNPGGGDNTGELF

j_call: TRBJ1-3
v_call: TRBV28
cdr3_aa: ASSFRREYGNTIY

j_call: TRBJ2-1
v_call: TRBV7-2
cdr3_aa: ASSPFEGPYNEQF

j_call: TRBJ1-3
v_call: TRBV5-1
cdr3_aa: ASSPSGGGSSGNTIY

j_call: TRBJ2-1
v_call: TRBV5-4
cdr3_aa: ASSLAGGTYNEQF

j_call: TRBJ1-2
v_call: TRBV2
cdr3_aa: ASSVGAPPGTGSYGYT

j_call: TRBJ2-5
v_call: TRBV18
cdr3_aa: ASSPNGAGASETQY

j_call: TRBJ1-5
v_call: TRBV6-1
cdr3_aa: ASSEGGRRDQPQH

j_call: TRBJ2-5
v_call: TRBV7-9
cdr3_aa: ASSFRTSGTQY

j_call: TRBJ2-1
v_call: TRBV11-3
cdr3_aa: ASSPGTSGRADEQF

j_call: TRBJ2-2
v_call: TRBV28
cdr3_aa: ASSVWSTGELF

j_call: TRBJ2-7
v_call: TRBV30
cdr3_aa: AWKKGADSYEQY

j_call: TRBJ1-1
v_call: TRBV7-3
cdr3_aa: ASSLTGGARNTEAF

j_call: TRBJ1-2
v_call: TRBV5-8
cdr3_aa: ASRPFTGPVGYGYT

j_call: TRBJ1-5
v_call: TRBV19
cdr3_aa: ASSIGPTGIGLRQPQH

j_call: TRBJ2-3
v_call: TRBV14
cdr3_aa: ASSRTTGGTDTQY

j_call: TRBJ1-5
v_call: TRBV19
cdr3_aa: ASSMRAGGTNQPQH

j_call: TRBJ2-1
v_call: TRBV5-1
cdr3_aa: ASSLDERGSSYNEQF

j_call: TRBJ2-1
v_call: TRBV27
cdr3_aa: ASSLAHRGLGDEQF

j_call: TRBJ2-7
v_call: TRBV18
cdr3_aa: ASSPGAQSIYEQY

j_call: TRBJ2-7
v_call: TRBV7-2
cdr3_aa: ASSLSGVRSYEQY

j_call: TRBJ2-5
v_call: TRBV28
cdr3_aa: ASIGPGQSQETQY

j_call: TRBJ2-1
v_call: TRBV6-6
cdr3_aa: ASSLRPLRDEQF

j_call: TRBJ1-1
v_call: TRBV4-3
cdr3_aa: ASSQDLWTDEAF

j_call: TRBJ2-7
v_call: TRBV7-3
cdr3_aa: ASSFRAGGPHEQY

j_call: TRBJ2-7
v_call: TRBV7-2
cdr3_aa: ASSLDPNTGREQY

j_call: TRBJ2-1
v_call: TRBV10-3
cdr3_aa: AVRRERKSEQF

j_call: TRBJ2-4
v_call: TRBV28
cdr3_aa: ASSPGTGMLAKNIQY

j_call: TRBJ2-7
v_call: TRBV10-3
cdr3_aa: AISEAGVNEQY

j_call: TRBJ2-7
v_call: TRBV19
cdr3_aa: ASSTRPGTDTEQY

j_call: TRBJ2-5
v_call: TRBV28
cdr3_aa: ASSLPGAVKETQY

j_call: TRBJ1-1
v_call: TRBV4-2
cdr3_aa: ASSVYRAGNTEAF